The 6 T cell receptor beta chains below come from one sample, sequenced in a study of T cell changes during pregnancy in multiple sclerosis. Generated by immunoSEQ multiplex PCR, the TCRdb table keeps only in-frame clones and is missing some. The data contain about 68,000 clones, about 90% of them singletons. Sequenced material: peripheral blood, taken in the second trimester of pregnancy. The receptors were sampled from a female donor with multiple sclerosis, enrolled in a pregnancy study.

This clone was seen a single time. The chain employs TRBV7-3 and TRBJ2-3; 8 positions agree with TRBD2. Germline lookup yields CDR1 SGHTA and CDR2 FQGTGA. V lost 4 bases, J lost 1 base, and 4 bases stayed unmatched. CDR3 length: 15 amino acids. The CDR3 region has the DNA TGTGCCAGCAGCTCCCGGGGGGGCCGCACAGATACGCAGTATTTT. Its protein product is CASSSRGGRTDTQYF. The full variable domain, in which reference TRBV7-3 and TRBJ2-3 provide the parts outside the CDR3, is GAGVSQTPSNKVTEKGKYVELRCDPISGHTALYWYRQSLGQGPEFLIYFQGTGAADDSGLPNDRFFAVRPEGSVSTLKIQRTERGDSAVYLCASSSRGGRTDTQYFGPGTRLTVL.

The gene calls are TRBV7-7 and TRBJ2-7, with TRBD1 matching 12 bases. The CDR3 is 15 amino acids. V gave up 5 bases and J gave up 0 bases; unmatched junction bases: 2. CDR1 and CDR2 (germline): SSHAT, FNYEAQ (reference sequence). DNA for the CDR3: TGTGCCAGCAGCAAGGGACAGGGGGCCTCCTACGAGCAGTACTTC. Protein: CASSKGQGASYEQYF.

This chain connects TRBV28 to TRBJ1-1; 9 bases align to TRBD1. CDR1 is MDHEN, CDR2 SYDVKM, per germline. CDR3 length: 19 residues. The ends lost 2 bases at V and 3 bases at J; junction bases unmatched: 16. CDR3 DNA: TGTGCCAGCAGTTTAATTCCGGGTGTACAGGGGGCTCGGGACACTGAAGCTTTCTTT. Protein product: CASSLIPGVQGARDTEAFF.

This clone was counted a single time. This rearrangement joins TRBV11-2 to TRBJ2-7, with 8 nucleotides matching TRBD2. This CDR3 is built from 15 residues. The V gene's germline CDR1 is SGHAT and CDR2 FQNNGV. After removal of 5 bases from V and 3 bases from J, the junction contained 9 bases not matched to a gene. CDR3: CASSLPGGGVYEQYF. The CDR3 nucleotides are TGTGCCAGCAGCCTACCGGGGGGGGGAGTCTACGAGCAGTACTTC.

V and J are TRBV5-8 and TRBJ1-1; weak D call: TRBD1 (5 bases). Trimming took off 0 bases at V and 4 bases at J, with 13 bases between the two ends. The germline V gene encodes CDR1 SGHTS and CDR2 YDEGEE. The CDR3 runs to 15 residues. CDR3 sequence reads: CASSLEVREVTEAFF. In DNA, the CDR3 is TGTGCCAGCAGCTTGGAGGTCAGGGAGGTCACTGAAGCTTTCTTT.

The chain links TRBV4-1 to TRBJ1-1, with D possibly TRBD1 on 6 matching bases. CDR1 and CDR2 from the germline V gene are MGHRA and YSYEKL. The CDR3 covers 15 residues. The ends were cut back, 5 bases at V and 4 bases at J, with 17 bases in the middle. This CDR3 is CASSTFGQSGTEAFF. The CDR3 DNA reads as TGCGCCAGCAGCACTTTCGGACAGTCCGGCACTGAAGCTTTCTTT.